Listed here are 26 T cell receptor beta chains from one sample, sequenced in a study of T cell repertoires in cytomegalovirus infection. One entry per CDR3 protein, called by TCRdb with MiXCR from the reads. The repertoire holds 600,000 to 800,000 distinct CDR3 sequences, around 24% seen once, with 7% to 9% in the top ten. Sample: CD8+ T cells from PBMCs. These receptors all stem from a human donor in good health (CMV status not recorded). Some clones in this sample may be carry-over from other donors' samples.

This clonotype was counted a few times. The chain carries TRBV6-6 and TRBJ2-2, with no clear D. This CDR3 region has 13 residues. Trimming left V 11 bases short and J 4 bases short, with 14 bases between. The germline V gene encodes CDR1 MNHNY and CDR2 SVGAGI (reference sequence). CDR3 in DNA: TGTGCCCTAAAGCGAGGTGTCACCGGGGAGCTGTTTTTT. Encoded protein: CALKRGVTGELFF.

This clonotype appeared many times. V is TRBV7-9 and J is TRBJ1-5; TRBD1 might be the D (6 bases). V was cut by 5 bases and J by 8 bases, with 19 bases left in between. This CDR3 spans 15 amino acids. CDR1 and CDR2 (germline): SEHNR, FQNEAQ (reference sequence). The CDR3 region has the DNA TGTGCCAGCAGCCCCGGAGGGGGGCCCGTGGAGCCCCAGCATTTT. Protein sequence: CASSPGGGPVEPQHF.

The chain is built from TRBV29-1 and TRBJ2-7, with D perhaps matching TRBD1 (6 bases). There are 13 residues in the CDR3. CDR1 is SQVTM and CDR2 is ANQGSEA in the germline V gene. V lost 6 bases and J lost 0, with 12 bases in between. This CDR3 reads CSVVQGVSYEQYF. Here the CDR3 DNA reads TGCAGCGTCGTACAGGGCGTCTCCTACGAGCAGTACTTC.

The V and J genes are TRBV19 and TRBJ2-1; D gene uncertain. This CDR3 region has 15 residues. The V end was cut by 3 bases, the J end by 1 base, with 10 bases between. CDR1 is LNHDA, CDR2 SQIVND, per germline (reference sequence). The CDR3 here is CASSIAAPSYNEQFF. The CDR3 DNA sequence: TGTGCCAGTAGTATCGCAGCGCCTTCCTACAATGAGCAGTTCTTC. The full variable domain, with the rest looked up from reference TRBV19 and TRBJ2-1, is DGGITQSPKYLFRKEGQNVTLSCEQNLNHDAMYWYRQDPGQGLRLIYYSQIVNDFQKGDIAEGYSVSREKKESFPLTVTSAQKNPTAFYLCASSIAAPSYNEQFFGPGTRLTVL.

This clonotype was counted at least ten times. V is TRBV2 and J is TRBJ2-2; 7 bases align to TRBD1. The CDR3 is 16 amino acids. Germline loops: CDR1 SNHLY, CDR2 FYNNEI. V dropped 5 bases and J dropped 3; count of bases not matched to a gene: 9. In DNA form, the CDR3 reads TGTGCCAGCAGTACACAGGGGATCGAGGACACCGGGGAGCTGTTTTTT. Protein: CASSTQGIEDTGELFF.

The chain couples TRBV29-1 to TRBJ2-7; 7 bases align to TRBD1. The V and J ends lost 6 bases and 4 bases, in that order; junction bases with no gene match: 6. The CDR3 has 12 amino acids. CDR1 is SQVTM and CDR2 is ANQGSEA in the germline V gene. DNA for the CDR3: TGCAGCGTAGGGGACAGTCCTTACGAGCAGTACGTC. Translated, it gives CSVGDSPYEQYV.

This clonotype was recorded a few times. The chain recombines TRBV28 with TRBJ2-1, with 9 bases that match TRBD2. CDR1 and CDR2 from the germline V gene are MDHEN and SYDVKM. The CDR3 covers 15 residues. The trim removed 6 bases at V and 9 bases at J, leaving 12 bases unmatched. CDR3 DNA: TGTGCCAGCAGCCGATTCGCGGGGGGGCCAGGTGAGCAGTTCTTC. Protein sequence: CASSRFAGGPGEQFF.

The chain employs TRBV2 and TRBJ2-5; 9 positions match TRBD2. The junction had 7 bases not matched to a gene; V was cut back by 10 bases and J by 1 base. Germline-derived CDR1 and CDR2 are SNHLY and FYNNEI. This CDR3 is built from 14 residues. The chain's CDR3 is CAIDSGGLQETQYF. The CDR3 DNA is TGTGCCATTGATAGCGGGGGACTCCAAGAGACCCAGTACTTC.

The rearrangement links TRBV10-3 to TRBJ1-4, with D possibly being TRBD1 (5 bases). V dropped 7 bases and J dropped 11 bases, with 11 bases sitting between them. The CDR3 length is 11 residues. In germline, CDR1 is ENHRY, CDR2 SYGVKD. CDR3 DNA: TGTGCCATCATGGAGGGGTGGAAACTGTTTTTT. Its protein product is CAIMEGWKLFF.

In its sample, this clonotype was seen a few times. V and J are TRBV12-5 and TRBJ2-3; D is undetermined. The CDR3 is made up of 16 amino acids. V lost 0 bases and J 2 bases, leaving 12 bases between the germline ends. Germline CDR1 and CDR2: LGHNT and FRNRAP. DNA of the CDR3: TGTGCTAGTGGTTTGGTGGAGACGGAATCCACAGATACGCAGTATTTT. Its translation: CASGLVETESTDTQYF.

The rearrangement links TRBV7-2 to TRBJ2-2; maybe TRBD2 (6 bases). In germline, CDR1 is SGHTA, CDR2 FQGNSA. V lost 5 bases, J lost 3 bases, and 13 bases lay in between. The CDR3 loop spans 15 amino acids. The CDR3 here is CASSPTRRDTGELFF. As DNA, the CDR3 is TGTGCCAGCAGCCCGACTCGGAGGGACACCGGGGAGCTGTTTTTT.

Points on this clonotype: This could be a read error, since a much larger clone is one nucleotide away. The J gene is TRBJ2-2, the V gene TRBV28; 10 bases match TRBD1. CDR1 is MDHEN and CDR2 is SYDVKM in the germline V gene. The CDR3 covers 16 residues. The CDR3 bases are TGTACCAGCAGTCCGAAGGGACAGGGGCCCACCGGGGAGCTGTTTTTT. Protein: CTSSPKGQGPTGELFF.

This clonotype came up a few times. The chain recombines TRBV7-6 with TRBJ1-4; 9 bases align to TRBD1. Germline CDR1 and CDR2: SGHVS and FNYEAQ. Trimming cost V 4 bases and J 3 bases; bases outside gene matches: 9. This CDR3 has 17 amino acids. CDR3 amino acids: CASSSSRDRDPNEKLFF. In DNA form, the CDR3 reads TGTGCCAGCAGCTCGTCCCGGGACAGGGACCCTAATGAAAAACTGTTTTTT.

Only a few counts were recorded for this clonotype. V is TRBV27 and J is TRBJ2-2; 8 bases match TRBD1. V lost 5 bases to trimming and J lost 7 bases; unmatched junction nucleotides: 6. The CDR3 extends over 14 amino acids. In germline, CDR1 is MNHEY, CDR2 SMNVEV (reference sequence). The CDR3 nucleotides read TGTGCCAGCAGTGGACAGGGCCCGAACGGGGAGCTGTTTTTT. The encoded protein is CASSGQGPNGELFF.

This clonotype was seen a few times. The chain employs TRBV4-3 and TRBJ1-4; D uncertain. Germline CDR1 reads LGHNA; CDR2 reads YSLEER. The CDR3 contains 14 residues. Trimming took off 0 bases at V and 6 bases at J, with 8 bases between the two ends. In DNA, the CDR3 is TGCGCCAGCAGCCAAGAGTATTGGGATGAAAAACTGTTTTTT. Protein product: CASSQEYWDEKLFF.

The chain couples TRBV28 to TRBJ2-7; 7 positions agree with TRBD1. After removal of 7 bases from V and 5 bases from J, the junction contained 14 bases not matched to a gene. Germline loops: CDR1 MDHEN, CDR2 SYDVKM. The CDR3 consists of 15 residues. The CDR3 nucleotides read TGTGCCAGCAACCAACGGGACAGCTTGAGTCACGAGCAGTACGTC. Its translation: CASNQRDSLSHEQYV.

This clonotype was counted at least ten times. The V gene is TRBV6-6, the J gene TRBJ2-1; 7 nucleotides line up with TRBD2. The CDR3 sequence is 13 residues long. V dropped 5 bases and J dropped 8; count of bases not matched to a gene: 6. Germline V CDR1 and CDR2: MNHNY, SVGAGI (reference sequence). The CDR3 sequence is CASSTGRYDEQFF. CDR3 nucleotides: TGTGCCAGCAGTACCGGGAGGTACGATGAGCAGTTCTTC.

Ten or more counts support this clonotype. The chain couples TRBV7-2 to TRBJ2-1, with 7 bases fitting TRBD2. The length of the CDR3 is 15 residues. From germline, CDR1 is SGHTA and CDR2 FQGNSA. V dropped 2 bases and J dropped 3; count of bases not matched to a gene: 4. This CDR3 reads CASSLTREGYNEQFF. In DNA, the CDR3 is TGTGCCAGCAGCTTAACCAGGGAGGGCTACAATGAGCAGTTCTTC.

The CDR3 region is CSVDWPGGINNYGYTF. CDR3 coding DNA: TGCAGCGTTGACTGGCCAGGGGGGATCAATAACTATGGCTACACCTTC. This chain joins TRBV29-1 and TRBJ1-2, with TRBD1 identical over 7 bases. The V gene's germline CDR1 is SQVTM and CDR2 ANQGSEA. The junction had 11 bases not matched to a gene; V was cut back by 3 bases and J by 1 base. There are 16 residues in the CDR3.

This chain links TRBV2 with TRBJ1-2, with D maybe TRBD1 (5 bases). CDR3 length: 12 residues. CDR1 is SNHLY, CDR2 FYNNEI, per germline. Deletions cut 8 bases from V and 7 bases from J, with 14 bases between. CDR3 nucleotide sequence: TGTGCCAGCTTGGGGGTTAGGGCTGGCTACACCTTC. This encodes CASLGVRAGYTF.

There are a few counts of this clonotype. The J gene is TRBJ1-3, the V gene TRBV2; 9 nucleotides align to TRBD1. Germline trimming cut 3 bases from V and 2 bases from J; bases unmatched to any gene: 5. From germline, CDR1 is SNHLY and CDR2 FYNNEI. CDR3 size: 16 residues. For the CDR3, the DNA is TGTGCCAGCAGTGATAGACGGGACAGGGCTGGAAACACCATATATTTT. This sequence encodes CASSDRRDRAGNTIYF.

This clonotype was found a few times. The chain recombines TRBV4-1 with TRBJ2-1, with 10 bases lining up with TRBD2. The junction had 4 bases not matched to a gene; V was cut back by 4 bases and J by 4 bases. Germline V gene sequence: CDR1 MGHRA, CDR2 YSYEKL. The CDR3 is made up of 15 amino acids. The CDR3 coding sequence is TGCGCCAGCAGCCCTTTACTAGCGGGGTACAATGAGCAGTTCTTC. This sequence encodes CASSPLLAGYNEQFF.

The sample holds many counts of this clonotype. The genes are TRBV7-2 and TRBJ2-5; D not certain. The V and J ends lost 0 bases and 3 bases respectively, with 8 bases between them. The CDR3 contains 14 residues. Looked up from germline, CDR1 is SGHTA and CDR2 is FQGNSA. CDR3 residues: CASSLAVRKETQYF. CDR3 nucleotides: TGTGCCAGCAGCTTAGCTGTGAGAAAAGAGACCCAGTACTTC.

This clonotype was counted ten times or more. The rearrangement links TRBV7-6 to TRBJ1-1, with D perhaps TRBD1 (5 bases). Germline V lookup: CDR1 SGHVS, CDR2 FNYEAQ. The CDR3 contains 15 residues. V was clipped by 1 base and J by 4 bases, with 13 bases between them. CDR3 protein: CASSLGAAGSTEAFF. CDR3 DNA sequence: TGTGCCAGCAGCTTAGGTGCCGCAGGGTCCACTGAAGCTTTCTTT. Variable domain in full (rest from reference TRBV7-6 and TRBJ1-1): GAGVSQSPRYKVTKRGQDVALRCDPISGHVSLYWYRQALGQGPEFLTYFNYEAQQDKSGLPNDRFSAERPEGSISTLTIQRTEQRDSAMYRCASSLGAAGSTEAFFGQGTRLTVV.

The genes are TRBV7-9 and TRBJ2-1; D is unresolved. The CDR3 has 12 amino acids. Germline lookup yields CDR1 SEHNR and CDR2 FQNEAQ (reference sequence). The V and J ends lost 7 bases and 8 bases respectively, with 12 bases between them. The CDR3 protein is CASTPGPHEQFF. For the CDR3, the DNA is TGTGCCAGCACCCCCGGGCCGCATGAGCAGTTCTTC. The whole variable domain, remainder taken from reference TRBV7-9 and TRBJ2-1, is DTGVSQNPRHKITKRGQNVTFRCDPISEHNRLYWYRQTLGQGPEFLTYFQNEAQLEKSRLLSDRFSAERPKGSFSTLEIQRTEQGDSAMYLCASTPGPHEQFFGPGTRLTVL.

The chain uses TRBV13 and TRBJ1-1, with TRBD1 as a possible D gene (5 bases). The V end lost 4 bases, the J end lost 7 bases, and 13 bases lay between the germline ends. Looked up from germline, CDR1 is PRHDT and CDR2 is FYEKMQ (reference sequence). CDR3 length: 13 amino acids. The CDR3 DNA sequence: TGTGCCAGCAGCTCAAACCGAAGGGGTGAAGCTTTCTTT. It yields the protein CASSSNRRGEAFF.